This TCR beta chain was obtained from a study of blood T cell repertoires in COVID-19. Generated by immunoSEQ multiplex PCR, the TCRdb table keeps only in-frame clones and is missing some. The sample carries fewer than 200,000 clones, approximately 86% recorded once. The CDR3 totals 15 residues. V lost 3 bases to trimming and J lost 0 bases, with 10 bases between them. Germline CDR1 reads SGHDT; CDR2 reads YYEEEE. Sequenced: peripheral blood. This receptor was obtained from a man aged 35 to 55 with active or convalescent COVID-19. This rearrangement joins TRBV5-6 to TRBJ2-1; D is uncertain. The CDR3 bases are TGTGCCAGCAGCTCACGGTTGAGCTCCTACAATGAGCAGTTCTTC. Translating it yields CASSSRLSSYNEQFF.